This is a list of T cell receptor beta chains from one sample in a study of blood T cells in healthy people across ages. TCRdb reprocessed the 5' RACE reads via MiXCR and lists one record per CDR3 protein. Among more than 700,000 distinct CDR3 sequences listed, approximately 55% were seen once. Specimen: blood. The receptors were gathered from a man older than 75 in good health. CDR3s include the opening cysteine and the closing phenylalanine or tryptophan. Fields, in order: V gene, J gene, CDR3 protein.

V: TRBV15; J: TRBJ2-7; CDR3: CATSDLPGRTSSYEQYF
V: TRBV13; J: TRBJ1-2; CDR3: CASSSPTDRANYGYTF
V: TRBV7-6; J: TRBJ2-5; CDR3: CASSSWTGRNEQYF
V: TRBV4-3; J: TRBJ2-3; CDR3: CASSQDWTGIDTQYF
V: TRBV2; J: TRBJ2-3; CDR3: CASSLGSGGGRADTQYF
V: TRBV29-1; J: TRBJ2-2; CDR3: CSAPGGGRNTGELFF
V: TRBV6-5; J: TRBJ2-3; CDR3: CASSLAGGPGNTQYF
V: TRBV5-6; J: TRBJ1-4; CDR3: CASSLIGEKLFF
V: TRBV24-1; J: -; CDR3: CASSDPRRGYEQYF
V: TRBV7-9; J: TRBJ2-5; CDR3: CASSFSGQEAREQYF
V: TRBV27; J: TRBJ2-1; CDR3: CASSPALNEQFF
V: TRBV5-1; J: TRBJ2-1; CDR3: CASSGRDRGDEQFF
V: TRBV21-1; J: TRBJ2-3; CDR3: CASSQKGTGLDRYAYF
V: TRBV7-2; J: TRBJ2-5; CDR3: CASSSRVRQETQYF
V: TRBV9; J: TRBJ2-1; CDR3: CASSVASGRARYNEQFF
V: TRBV28; J: TRBJ2-3; CDR3: CASSPLGQRDTQYF
V: TRBV11-1; J: TRBJ2-3; CDR3: CASSLQEGLATTDTQYF
V: TRBV24-1; J: TRBJ2-1; CDR3: CATSDWGTGVEQFF
V: TRBV6-1; J: TRBJ2-5; CDR3: CASSEKGGLAYEQYF
V: TRBV5-1; J: TRBJ2-7; CDR3: CASSLLGGSSYEQYF
V: TRBV30; J: TRBJ1-6; CDR3: CAWTPPENSPLHF
V: TRBV20-1; J: -; CDR3: CSARDSRKSSYNEQYF
V: TRBV18; J: TRBJ2-1; CDR3: CASSLNPNSGTSYNEQFF
V: TRBV6-5; J: TRBJ2-2; CDR3: CASSYLKAGTGELFF
V: TRBV12-5; J: TRBJ2-5; CDR3: CASASGRGETQYF
V: TRBV24-1; J: TRBJ2-5; CDR3: CATSDPGSRSQETQYF
V: TRBV7-9; J: TRBJ1-4; CDR3: CASSSGTVGGEKLFF
V: TRBV29-1; J: TRBJ1-2; CDR3: CSVVPSQGYGYTF
V: TRBV20-1; J: TRBJ2-4; CDR3: CSASGREQYF
V: TRBV5-1; J: TRBJ2-3; CDR3: CVSSLDRVNTDTQYF
V: TRBV28; J: TRBJ2-7; CDR3: CASRTGLITYEQYF
V: TRBV25-1; J: TRBJ2-7; CDR3: CASTGDGYEQYF
V: TRBV29-1; J: TRBJ2-7; CDR3: CSVLSTGVYEQYF
V: TRBV7-8; J: TRBJ1-2; CDR3: CASSLVRRGALANYGYTF
V: TRBV7-8; J: TRBJ1-2; CDR3: CASSPQPGQYGYTF
V: TRBV6-2/TRBV6-3; J: TRBJ2-5; CDR3: CASSRAGATYETQYF
V: TRBV5-1; J: TRBJ1-2; CDR3: CASSLEGTNYGYTF
V: TRBV6-5; J: TRBJ2-4; CDR3: CASRRAVTGRQNIQYF
V: TRBV2; J: TRBJ1-1; CDR3: CASSRAGTLNTEAFF
V: TRBV2; J: TRBJ2-7; CDR3: CASRLQGGAYEQYF
V: TRBV27; J: TRBJ1-5; CDR3: CASSGGSLGQPQHF
V: TRBV7-2; J: TRBJ2-3; CDR3: CASSSGLARHRYAYF
V: TRBV25-1; J: TRBJ2-1; CDR3: CASSESAGRAYNEQFF
V: TRBV20-1; J: TRBJ2-7; CDR3: CSAGPGPEQYF
V: TRBV5-1; J: TRBJ2-5; CDR3: CASSSGLAGGRQETQYF
V: TRBV5-1; J: TRBJ2-7; CDR3: CASSLGPEQYF
V: TRBV2; J: TRBJ1-2; CDR3: CASSERATAGGYTF
V: TRBV28; J: TRBJ2-3; CDR3: CASSPRLWGLSPDTQYF
V: TRBV29-1; J: TRBJ2-5; CDR3: CSAKSGGFGGRSPRQETQYF
V: TRBV7-8; J: TRBJ1-2; CDR3: CASSLARVGGWSKGYTF
V: TRBV6-5; J: TRBJ2-7; CDR3: CASSSPTASWRGAAEQYF